This is a list of T cell receptor beta chains from one sample in a study of cytomegalovirus exposure and HLA in healthy donors. Sequenced by immunoSEQ multiplex PCR; TCRdb stores in-frame clones only, minus some. The top ten clones hold around 4.4% of a sample with about 160,000 clones, around 92% of them seen once. The sequencing sample was made of PBMCs. The origin of the receptors is a man younger than 35 in good health and CMV-seropositive. The CDR3 runs from the conserved cysteine through the conserved F or W. D genes are given only for firm matches. Clone size is not always given. Where it is, it says once, few, many or a class for expanded clones.

>TRBV7-3|TRBJ2-3|once|TRBD2
TGTGCCAGCAGCTCTCTGCGGGAGCCAGATACGCAGTATTTT
CASSSLREPDTQYF
>TRBV9|TRBJ1-2|-|TRBD1
TGTGCCAGCAGCGTCGACACCGGGACAGGCGTCAACTATGGCTACACCTTC
CASSVDTGTGVNYGYTF
>TRBV11-2|TRBJ2-5|-|TRBD2
TGTGCCAGCCGACTAGCGCAACAAGAGACCCAGTACTTC
CASRLAQQETQYF
>TRBV19|TRBJ1-3|few|-
TGTGCCAGTAGTATGAAGGACAGCTCTGGAAACACCATATATTTT
CASSMKDSSGNTIYF
>TRBV19|TRBJ1-5|-|-
TGTGCCAGTAGTCCCAGGGGCAGGAGCAATCAGCCCCAGCATTTT
CASSPRGRSNQPQHF
>TRBV4-1|TRBJ1-3|once|-
TGCGCCAGCGGGCCCCTATCTGGAAACACCATATATTTT
CASGPLSGNTIYF
>TRBV7-9|TRBJ2-6|-|-
TGTGCCAGCAGCTTAGGAGACTCTGGGGCCAACGTCCTGACTTTC
CASSLGDSGANVLTF
>TRBV9|TRBJ2-2|-|-
TGTGCCAGCAGCCCCGCGGGACAGCCGAACACCGGGGAGCTGTTTTTT
CASSPAGQPNTGELFF
>TRBV6-1|TRBJ2-3|-|TRBD1
TGTGCCAGCAGCGGGGACAGGGGGCGATCAGATACGCAGTATTTT
CASSGDRGRSDTQYF
>TRBV29-1|TRBJ2-5|-|-
TGCAGCGTTGGAGGCGGTTTGGAGACCCAGTACTTC
CSVGGGLETQYF
>TRBV5-6|TRBJ1-2|-|TRBD1
TGTGCCAGCAGCGTCCTAACAGGGGGCCATGGCTACACCTTC
CASSVLTGGHGYTF
>TRBV6-1|TRBJ2-2|few|-
TGTGCCAGCAGTACTAGGACGGTATACACCGGGGAGCTGTTTTTT
CASSTRTVYTGELFF
>TRBV5-8|TRBJ2-7|-|-
TGTGCCAGCGGTTCGAGTCGTTTTGGAACAGGCCGCTACGAGCAGTACTTC
CASGSSRFGTGRYEQYF
>TRBV9|TRBJ2-5|-|TRBD1
TGTGCCAGCAGCGTAGGGACAGGGGAGACCCAGTACTTC
CASSVGTGETQYF
>TRBV6-1|TRBJ1-5|-|-
TGTGCCAGCACAGGGATAGGGGGCAATCAGCCCCAGCATTTT
CASTGIGGNQPQHF
>TRBV5-6|TRBJ2-7|-|TRBD1
TGTGCCAGCAGCCTGGGACAGGGGATGAGGGAGCAGTACTTC
CASSLGQGMREQYF
>TRBV5-1|TRBJ2-5|-|TRBD2
TGCGCCAGCAGCTTGGCCGGGGGACTAGCACGAGAGACCCAGTACTTC
CASSLAGGLARETQYF
>TRBV5-1|TRBJ2-2|-|-
TGCGCCAGCAGCATAGACCCCGGACAGAACACCGGGGAGCTGTTTTTT
CASSIDPGQNTGELFF
>TRBV7-2|TRBJ2-1|-|-
TGTGCCAGCAGCTTAGACCCCGGCTCCTACAATGAGCAGTTCTTC
CASSLDPGSYNEQFF
>TRBV7-6|TRBJ2-2|-|TRBD1
TGTGCCAGCAGCCCCCCGGACAGGGTCGGCGGGGAGCTGTTTTTT
CASSPPDRVGGELFF
>TRBV19|TRBJ2-3|-|-
TGTGCCAGTAGTATCGTTTCGTTTTCCACAGATACGCAGTATTTT
CASSIVSFSTDTQYF
>TRBV2|TRBJ2-3|many|TRBD1
TGTGCCAGCCGAGGCGACAGGGGGCTTAAAGATACGCAGTATTTT
CASRGDRGLKDTQYF
>TRBV6-1|TRBJ2-2|-|-
TGTGCCAGCAGTGAAGTCAAGAACACCGGGGAGCTGTTTTTT
CASSEVKNTGELFF